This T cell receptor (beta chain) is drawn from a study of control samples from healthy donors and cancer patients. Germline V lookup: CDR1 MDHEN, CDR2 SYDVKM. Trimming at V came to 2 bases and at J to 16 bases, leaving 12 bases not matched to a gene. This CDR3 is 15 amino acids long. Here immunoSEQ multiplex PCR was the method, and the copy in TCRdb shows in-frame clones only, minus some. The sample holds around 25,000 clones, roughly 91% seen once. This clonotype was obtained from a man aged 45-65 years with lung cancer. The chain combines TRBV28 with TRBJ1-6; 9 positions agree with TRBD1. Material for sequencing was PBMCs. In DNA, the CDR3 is TGTGCCAGCAGTTTAACGGACAGGGGCCCCGCCTTTCTCCACTTT. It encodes CASSLTDRGPAFLHF.